The 30 T cell receptor beta chains presented below share a single source sample, sequenced in a study of cytomegalovirus exposure and HLA in healthy donors. With 60 Vbeta and 13 Jbeta primers, the PCR was carried out. The protocol was immunoSEQ multiplex PCR, while the TCRdb copy is restricted to in-frame clones and leaves out a portion. The sample yields 180,000 or so clones, roughly 75% seen once. The source material was PBMCs. The receptors here all came from a woman in her twenties or thirties in good health and CMV-seronegative.

The V call is TRBV18, the J call TRBJ1-5; D is perhaps TRBD1 (6 bases). The CDR3 runs 16 residues. Deletions cut 1 base from V and 2 bases from J, with 12 bases between. The germline V gene encodes CDR1 KGHSH and CDR2 LQKENI. The CDR3 coding sequence is TGTGCCAGCTCACCACTAGAGGACAGAGGCAATCAGCCCCAGCATTTT. The encoded protein is CASSPLEDRGNQPQHF.

This sequence joins TRBV4-1 and TRBJ2-5; TRBD2 matches 10 bases. CDR3 length: 18 residues. Germline V gene lookup returns CDR1 MGHRA and CDR2 YSYEKL. J was trimmed by 2 bases and V by 1 base; bases with no gene match: 10. The CDR3 sequence is CASSQVSSGGFGQETQYF. The CDR3 coding sequence is TGCGCCAGCAGCCAAGTGTCTAGCGGGGGCTTCGGGCAAGAGACCCAGTACTTC.

The chain uses TRBV7-9 and TRBJ2-1, with 9 bases identical to TRBD1. CDR1 SEHNR and CDR2 FQNEAQ come from the germline V gene (reference sequence). The CDR3 runs to 15 residues. J lost 8 bases, V lost 1 base, and 6 bases had no gene match. The CDR3 DNA is TGTGCCAGCAGCTTAGACGGGACAGGGCCCGATGAGCAGTTCTTC. This gives the protein CASSLDGTGPDEQFF.

The chain has TRBV4-3 and TRBJ1-1; D gene uncertain. V lost 0 bases to trimming and J lost 8 bases, with 16 bases between them. Germline values: CDR1 LGHNA, CDR2 YSLEER. This CDR3 has 15 residues. The CDR3 DNA reads TGCGCCAGCAGCCAAGATAGTACTGGGCCTGAGGAAGCTTTCTTT. Protein: CASSQDSTGPEEAFF.

The V call is TRBV29-1, the J call TRBJ2-5; TRBD1 matches 11 bases. J was trimmed by 4 bases and V by 7 bases; bases with no gene match: 8. The CDR3 contains 14 residues. Germline values: CDR1 SQVTM, CDR2 ANQGSEA. For the CDR3, the DNA is TGCAGCGCTGGGGGGACAGGGGGGATAGAGACCCAGTACTTC. Amino acids: CSAGGTGGIETQYF. The complete variable domain, with remaining parts taken from reference TRBV29-1 and TRBJ2-5, reads SAVISQKPSRDICQRGTSLTIQCQVDSQVTMMFWYRQQPGQSLTLIATANQGSEATYESGFVIDKFPISRPNLTFSTLTVSNMSPEDSSIYLCSAGGTGGIETQYFGPGTRLLVL.

V gene TRBV10-1 combines with J gene TRBJ2-7, with 8 bases that match TRBD1. Germline values: CDR1 WNHNN, CDR2 SYGVQD (reference sequence). CDR3 length equals 12 residues. The V segment lost 5 bases and the J segment 5 bases; nucleotides outside the gene matches: 2. CDR3 sequence reads: CASSRTGNEQYF. The CDR3 DNA sequence: TGCGCCAGCAGTCGGACAGGGAACGAGCAGTACTTC.

This chain uses TRBV6-1 with TRBJ1-2; 8 nucleotides agree with TRBD1. V was pared by 2 bases and J by 5 bases, with 16 bases of the junction left unmatched. Germline V gene sequence: CDR1 MNHNS, CDR2 SASEGT. This CDR3 region has 18 residues. The CDR3, as DNA: TGTGCCAGCAGTGAAATTAACTTGCTGGCAGGGGGCGGGTATGGCTACACCTTC. This gives the protein CASSEINLLAGGGYGYTF.

This clone has a handful of counts. V gene TRBV30 combines with J gene TRBJ1-4; D not certain. There are 15 residues in the CDR3. CDR1 is GTSNPN, CDR2 SVGIG, per germline (reference sequence). Between the trimmed V and J ends, which lost 3 bases and 3 bases, there was a span of 14 bases. CDR3 sequence (DNA): TGTGCCTGGAGCGCGGGGATCCTGCCTAATGAAAAACTGTTTTTT. Its protein is CAWSAGILPNEKLFF.

The CDR3 is CSGEGDGNTEAFF. The CDR3 DNA reads TGCAGCGGGGAGGGGGATGGGAACACTGAAGCTTTCTTT. The rearrangement joins TRBV29-1 to TRBJ1-1; TRBD1 is a possible D gene (6 bases). Trimming took off 7 bases at V and 1 base at J, with 13 bases between the two ends. The germline gives CDR1 SQVTM, CDR2 ANQGSEA. The CDR3 has 13 amino acids.

The chain combines TRBV18 with TRBJ1-4; D remains ambiguous. From germline, CDR1 is KGHSH and CDR2 LQKENI. V lost 2 bases and J 7 bases, leaving 11 bases between the germline ends. This CDR3 spans 14 amino acids. CDR3 protein: CASSPSGLTEKLFF. CDR3 nucleotides: TGTGCCAGCTCACCATCGGGTCTTACTGAAAAACTGTTTTTT.

The J gene is TRBJ2-7, the V gene TRBV10-1; TRBD1 matches at 10 bases. V lost 6 bases, J lost 2 bases, and 10 bases stayed unmatched. Germline V gene data show CDR1 as WNHNN and CDR2 as SYGVQD (reference sequence). This CDR3 contains 16 residues. CDR3 loop: CASSTSFGQGAYEQYF. DNA for the CDR3: TGCGCCAGCAGCACTTCTTTCGGACAGGGGGCCTACGAGCAGTACTTC.

V usage is TRBV7-9 and J usage is TRBJ1-4; D is perhaps TRBD1 (5 bases). This CDR3 comprises 15 residues. Trimming took 1 base from V and 7 from J, leaving 13 bases between them. CDR1 SEHNR and CDR2 FQNEAQ come from the germline V gene (reference sequence). DNA for the CDR3: TGTGCCAGCAGCTTAGTGTCAGGGAGGATTGAAAAACTGTTTTTT. As protein: CASSLVSGRIEKLFF.

This chain joins TRBV7-2 and TRBJ2-7; a weak D match, TRBD1 (6 bases). The CDR3 covers 14 residues. Trimming took 4 bases from V and 3 from J, leaving 13 bases between them. CDR1 and CDR2 from the germline V gene are SGHTA and FQGNSA. The CDR3 protein is CASSSGHINYEQYF. DNA of the CDR3: TGTGCCAGCAGCTCGGGACATATTAACTACGAGCAGTACTTC.

The V gene is TRBV27, the J gene TRBJ2-3; 8 bases agree with TRBD2. Unmatched junction bases numbered 2, after V lost 6 bases and J lost 3 bases. The CDR3 consists of 13 residues. The germline CDR1 and CDR2 sequences are MNHEY and SMNVEV (reference sequence). CDR3 region: CASSREGTDTQYF. CDR3 DNA: TGTGCCAGCAGCCGGGAGGGAACAGATACGCAGTATTTT.

This clone was recorded a few times. The chain links TRBV30 to TRBJ1-2, with TRBD1 as a possible D gene (6 bases). V shed 4 bases and J shed 4 bases, with 31 bases lying between them. The CDR3 extends over 19 amino acids. The germline gives CDR1 GTSNPN, CDR2 SVGIG (reference sequence). Written as DNA, the CDR3 is TGTGCCTGGACCCCCATCGGCCTGGTGGGCGGGGGGGCCGGCTATGGCTACACCTTC. It codes for CAWTPIGLVGGGAGYGYTF.

The rearrangement uses TRBV30 and TRBJ2-1, with 10 bases identical to TRBD2. CDR3 length: 18 residues. The V gene end was trimmed by 0 bases and the J gene end by 0 bases; junction bases not matched to a gene: 8. Germline values: CDR1 GTSNPN, CDR2 SVGIG (reference sequence). As DNA, the CDR3 is TGTGCCTGGAGTGTATCAGCGGGGGGGATCAGCTCCTACAATGAGCAGTTCTTC. Translation: CAWSVSAGGISSYNEQFF.

The V and J genes are TRBV5-1 and TRBJ2-5; 13 nucleotides match TRBD2. CDR1 is SGHRS and CDR2 is YFSETQ in the germline V gene. This CDR3 spans 15 amino acids. V lost 3 bases to trimming and J lost 5 bases; unmatched junction nucleotides: 4. The CDR3 sequence: CASSWTSGGRETQYF. The CDR3 region has the DNA TGCGCCAGCAGCTGGACTAGCGGGGGCCGTGAGACCCAGTACTTC.

The genes are TRBV10-2 and TRBJ2-7; a weak D match, TRBD2 (5 bases). CDR1 is WSHSY and CDR2 is SAAADI in the germline V gene. Trimming took off 4 bases at V and 5 bases at J, with 6 bases between the two ends. This CDR3 is built from 11 residues. The CDR3 loop is CASSAGDEQYF. DNA of the CDR3: TGCGCCAGCAGTGCCGGGGACGAGCAGTACTTC.

This clone was seen a handful of times. The chain links TRBV5-1 to TRBJ1-2, with 8 bases aligning to TRBD1. The length of the CDR3 is 13 residues. The junction had 7 bases not matched to a gene; V was cut back by 4 bases and J by 8 bases. Germline V CDR1 and CDR2: SGHRS, YFSETQ. In nucleotides, the CDR3 is TGCGCCAGCAGCCTCAGGGGGCAGAGGGGCTACACCTTC. This encodes CASSLRGQRGYTF.

The chain links TRBV5-1 to TRBJ2-5; 10 positions agree with TRBD2. From germline, CDR1 is SGHRS and CDR2 YFSETQ. The CDR3 contains 15 residues. V dropped 4 bases and J dropped 1; count of bases not matched to a gene: 4. In DNA, the CDR3 is TGCGCCAGCAGCGGGATAGCGGGGGGCCAAGAGACCCAGTACTTC. Translated, it gives CASSGIAGGQETQYF.

The chain has TRBV7-9 and TRBJ2-3; 9 bases line up with TRBD2. V lost 1 base to trimming and J lost 2 bases; unmatched junction nucleotides: 7. The CDR3 has 17 residues. The V gene's germline CDR1 is SEHNR and CDR2 FQNEAQ (reference sequence). Here the CDR3 reads CASSLGAGGLITDTQYF. The CDR3, as DNA: TGTGCCAGCAGCTTAGGGGCGGGGGGGCTCATCACAGATACGCAGTATTTT.

This clone was recorded a few times. The CDR3 protein is CASSPGGGPNTGELFF. CDR3 DNA sequence: TGCGCCAGCAGCCCCGGCGGGGGGCCGAACACCGGGGAGCTGTTTTTT. The V and J genes are TRBV4-1 and TRBJ2-2; 8 bases align to TRBD2. Germline V gene lookup returns CDR1 MGHRA and CDR2 YSYEKL. V gave up 4 bases and J gave up 0 bases; unmatched junction bases: 4. The CDR3 contains 16 residues.

The chain has TRBV12-5 and TRBJ1-1, with D tentatively TRBD1 (6 bases). CDR1 LGHNT and CDR2 FRNRAP come from the germline V gene. Deletions cut 3 bases from V and 1 base from J, with 12 bases between. The CDR3 runs 15 residues. The CDR3 loop reads CASGFSRGGNTEAFF. The DNA of the CDR3 is TGTGCTAGTGGTTTTTCCCGAGGGGGGAACACTGAAGCTTTCTTT.

Here the CDR3 reads CASSMTGAGGANVLTF. CDR3 nucleotides: TGTGCCAGCAGCATGACAGGAGCCGGGGGGGCCAACGTCCTGACTTTC. The rearrangement joins TRBV4-2 to TRBJ2-6; a possible D gene is TRBD1 (6 bases). The CDR3 length is 16 residues. V lost 5 bases and J 4 bases, leaving 15 bases between the germline ends. Germline V gives CDR1 LGHNA, CDR2 YNFKEQ.

The chain has TRBV5-1 and TRBJ2-3; 7 bases are shared with TRBD2. There are 15 residues in the CDR3. The J segment lost 2 bases and the V segment lost 4 bases, leaving 7 bases of the junction unmatched. Per the germline V gene, CDR1 is SGHRS and CDR2 is YFSETQ. The CDR3 DNA reads as TGCGCCAGCAGCCTGGGACTACCACTCACAGATACGCAGTATTTT. Its translation is CASSLGLPLTDTQYF.

The gene calls are TRBV18 and TRBJ1-1; 7 bases agree with TRBD1. V was clipped by 1 base and J by 6 bases; unmatched bases: 8. The CDR3 has 15 residues. From germline, CDR1 is KGHSH and CDR2 LQKENI. The CDR3: CASSPQPGQDSEAFF. For the CDR3, the DNA is TGTGCCAGCTCACCACAACCAGGACAGGACTCTGAAGCTTTCTTT.

The chain employs TRBV6-6 and TRBJ2-7; 13 nucleotides align to TRBD2. CDR3 length equals 14 residues. V shed 6 bases and J 3 bases; nucleotides not matched to a gene: 2. Germline loops: CDR1 MNHNY, CDR2 SVGAGI (reference sequence). Written as DNA, the CDR3 is TGTGCCAGCAGCGGACTAGCGGGAGACTACGAGCAGTACTTC. This gives the protein CASSGLAGDYEQYF.

The V call is TRBV7-8, the J call TRBJ2-3; a weak D match, TRBD2 (6 bases). Trimming took 5 bases from V and 2 from J, leaving 11 bases between them. The CDR3 length is 14 residues. CDR1 SGHVS and CDR2 FQNEAQ come from the germline V gene. The DNA of the CDR3 is TGTGCCAGCAGCCTGACTAGGTTCACAGATACGCAGTATTTT. This sequence encodes CASSLTRFTDTQYF. Looking up the rest from reference TRBV7-8 and TRBJ2-3 gives the full variable domain: GAGVSQSPRYKVAKRGQDVALRCDPISGHVSLFWYQQALGQGPEFLTYFQNEAQLDKSGLPSDRFFAERPEGSVSTLKIQRTQQEDSAVYLCASSLTRFTDTQYFGPGTRLTVL.

This chain links TRBV6-5 with TRBJ2-7; possible D gene TRBD2, 5 bases. The CDR3 loop spans 16 amino acids. Germline loops: CDR1 MNHEY, CDR2 SVGAGI. V was shortened by 0 bases and J by 6 bases, with 18 bases between the two germline ends. The CDR3 is CASSYSRRLALREQYF. In nucleotides, the CDR3 is TGTGCCAGCAGTTACTCGAGAAGGCTAGCCCTGCGCGAGCAGTACTTC.

The genes are TRBV5-6 and TRBJ2-1; 9 bases map to TRBD1. The CDR3 totals 16 residues. Trimming removed 4 bases from V and 2 bases from J; junction bases left unmatched: 7. Germline V CDR1 and CDR2: SGHDT, YYEEEE. Written as DNA, the CDR3 is TGTGCCAGCAGCCAGGACAGGGGTAATACCTACAATGAGCAGTTCTTC. Its protein product is CASSQDRGNTYNEQFF.